The rows below give T cell receptor beta chains drawn from one sample of a study of post-analysis software for immune sequencing data. TCRdb reanalysed the PCR reads using MiXCR and keeps one entry per CDR3 protein. The sample holds 700,000 to 800,000 distinct CDR3 sequences, roughly 27% seen once. The sample was blood. The receptors stem from a girl aged 5-17 years with multiple sclerosis. Each CDR3 is given with its conserved first and last residue. A D gene is named only where the DNA matches it firmly. Where a row states a size, it is once, few, many or the class of an expanded clone; other rows omit it.

.,TRBJ2-2,TRBD2,TRBV6-5,CASRHLAGNTGELFF,TGTGCCAGCAGACACCTAGCGGGGAACACCGGGGAGCTGTTTTTT
.,TRBJ2-7,TRBD2,TRBV7-2,CASRSRGGLSYEQYF,TGTGCCAGCAGGAGCCGCGGGGGGCTCTCCTACGAGCAGTACTTC
.,TRBJ2-1,TRBD2,TRBV7-2,CASSLPGGLAGGSSYNEQFF,TGTGCCAGCAGCTTACCAGGCGGGCTAGCGGGGGGTAGCTCCTACAATGAGCAGTTCTTC
few,TRBJ2-5,.,TRBV20-1,CSARVGRQETQYF,TGCAGTGCTAGAGTGGGGCGCCAAGAGACCCAGTACTTC
.,TRBJ2-1,TRBD2,TRBV27,CATGRTSGMGNEQFF,TGTGCCACAGGGAGGACTAGCGGGATGGGCAATGAGCAGTTCTTC
.,TRBJ1-6,TRBD1,TRBV13,CASRGRKGAGEPLHF,TGTGCCAGCAGAGGAAGGAAGGGGGCAGGGGAACCCCTCCACTTT
few,TRBJ2-7,TRBD1,TRBV29-1,CSVETGTSSYEQYF,TGCAGCGTTGAGACAGGGACAAGCTCCTACGAGCAGTACTTC
.,TRBJ1-1,.,TRBV20-1,CSARRQPEAFF,TGCAGTGCTAGAAGGCAGCCTGAAGCTTTCTTT
.,TRBJ1-1,.,TRBV14,CASSQAAKGRTEAFF,TGTGCCAGCAGCCAAGCCGCCAAGGGGAGAACTGAAGCTTTCTTT
.,TRBJ2-7,TRBD2,TRBV20-1,CSAGAAAGGYEQYF,TGCAGTGCTGGGGCCGCGGCGGGAGGCTACGAGCAGTACTTC
.,TRBJ1-5,.,TRBV6-2/TRBV6-3,CASSYGNRANQPQHF,TGTGCCAGCAGTTACGGCAACAGGGCAAATCAGCCCCAGCATTTT
.,TRBJ2-5,TRBD2,TRBV20-1,CSGEMSGSEETQYF,TGCAGTGGGGAGATGAGCGGGAGTGAAGAGACCCAGTACTTC
few,TRBJ1-4,.,TRBV7-9,CASSLLTGTNEKLFF,TGTGCCAGCAGCTTACTGACGGGAACTAATGAAAAACTGTTTTTT
.,TRBJ2-7,TRBD1,TRBV3-1,CASSQDPLMDRGRNYEQYF,TGTGCCAGCAGCCAAGATCCTTTGATGGACAGGGGCCGAAACTACGAGCAGTACTTC
.,TRBJ1-2,TRBD1,TRBV9,CTSKPGQGPLGAPLTF,TGTACCAGCAAACCGGGACAGGGCCCCCTGGGTGCCCCTCTCACCTTC
few,TRBJ1-4,TRBD1,TRBV28,CASRLPGQREKLFF,TGTGCCAGCAGACTACCGGGACAGAGAGAAAAACTGTTTTTT
few,TRBJ2-7,TRBD2,TRBV20-1,CSASALSGKTYEQYF,TGCAGTGCTAGTGCCCTCAGCGGGAAAACCTACGAGCAGTACTTC
.,TRBJ2-7,.,TRBV6-6,CASGRGAQGSYEQYF,TGTGCCAGCGGTAGGGGGGCGCAAGGATCCTACGAGCAGTACTTC
.,TRBJ2-2,TRBD2,TRBV14,CASSQARGRGTGELFF,TGTGCCAGCAGCCAAGCTCGCGGGAGAGGCACCGGGGAGCTGTTTTTT
.,TRBJ2-7,TRBD2,TRBV7-9,CASSLAEGGPNNEQYF,TGTGCCAGCAGCTTAGCAGAGGGAGGGCCTAACAATGAGCAGTACTTC
.,TRBJ1-2,TRBD1,TRBV2,CASSGMDRLPDGYTF,TGTGCCAGCAGTGGAATGGACAGGCTGCCCGATGGCTACACCTTC
.,TRBJ1-1,TRBD1,TRBV18,CASSPGQAEAFF,TGTGCCAGCTCACCGGGACAGGCTGAAGCTTTCTTT
few,TRBJ2-7,.,TRBV28,CASSSPGLYNYEQYF,TGTGCCAGCAGTTCCCCAGGGCTCTATAACTACGAGCAGTACTTC
few,TRBJ1-2,TRBD1,TRBV5-6,CASSWDRELNYGYTF,TGTGCCAGCAGCTGGGACAGGGAACTGAACTATGGCTACACCTTC
.,TRBJ2-1,.,TRBV7-9,CASSSDLSEQFF,TGTGCCAGCAGCTCTGACTTAAGTGAGCAGTTCTTC
once,TRBJ2-3,TRBD2,TRBV4-1,CASSQDMAGGPVGTDTQYF,TGCGCCAGCAGCCAAGATATGGCGGGGGGGCCAGTCGGGACAGATACGCAGTATTTT